Below, 16 T cell receptor beta chains from the same sample are listed, as sequenced in a study of T cells in women clearing cervical HPV infection. TCRdb keeps only in-frame clones here, not all; method: immunoSEQ multiplex PCR. The table for this sample gives tens of thousands of clones. Sample: blood buffy coat. The source of these receptors is a woman between 18 and 75 years old with a cervical HPV16 infection that either progressed to CIN3+ or cleared (not recorded which).

The CDR3 spells CASSPPPTTGLDGEKLFF. CDR3 bases read: TGTGCCAGCAGTCCCCCCCCGACGACAGGGCTGGATGGTGAAAAA. The chain recombines TRBV12-3 or TRBV12-4 with TRBJ1-4, with 7 bases aligning to TRBD1. The read is 3 residues too short to cover the CDR3 end, so that end is filled in from the germline J gene. Trimming cost V 5 bases and J 7 bases; bases outside gene matches: 19. The CDR3 length is 18 residues.

About this clone itself: The CDR3 extends 3 residues past the end of the read, so its final part is completed from the germline J gene. J is TRBJ1-1 and V is TRBV7-6; the match to TRBD1 covers 11 bases. The ends lost 3 bases at V and 6 bases at J; junction bases unmatched: 6. The CDR3 sequence is 15 residues long. The germline gives CDR1 SGHVS, CDR2 FNYEAQ. CDR3 bases read: TGTGCCAGCAGCTTGGTGGACAGGGGGCGGCCTGAA. Its translation is CASSLVDRGRPE. The whole CDR3 is CASSLVDRGRPEAFF.

Points on this clone: The read gets to within 3 residues of the CDR3 end, and the germline J gene fills in the rest. The rearrangement joins TRBV7-9 to TRBJ1-1; TRBD1 aligns across 9 bases. This CDR3 contains 14 residues. Per germline, CDR1 SEHNR and CDR2 FQNEAQ (reference sequence). Trimming removed 5 bases from V and 1 base from J; junction bases left unmatched: 2. The CDR3 bases that were read are TGTGCCAGCAGCCCGGGACAGGGGAACACTGAA. Protein sequence: CASSPGQGNTE. Given in full, the CDR3 is CASSPGQGNTEAFF.

The CDR3 region is CASMVGGQEAQYF. The part of the CDR3 DNA that was read is TGTGCCAGCATGGTGGGGGGGCAAGAGGCG. The chain uses TRBV7-9 and TRBJ2-3; D is perhaps TRBD2 (7 bases). Read coverage stops 3 residues before the CDR3 terminus; the germline J gene supplies the remainder. The CDR3 consists of 13 residues. Germline CDR1 reads SEHNR; CDR2 reads FQNEAQ (reference sequence).

Points on this clone: The CDR3 end lies 3 residues beyond the end of the read and is filled in from the germline J gene. The rearrangement uses TRBV9 and TRBJ2-7, with a possible D match to TRBD1 (6 bases). Germline-derived CDR1 and CDR2 are SGDLS and YYNGEE. The CDR3 covers 16 residues. V was clipped by 2 bases and J by 6 bases, with 21 bases between them. CDR3 residues: CASSVAAGTLYVEQYF. Incomplete CDR3 DNA: TGTGCCAGCAGCGTCGCGGCCGGGACACTCTATGTCGAG.

Note on this clone: The read stops 3 residues short of the end of the CDR3; the missing end is completed from the germline J gene. The chain couples TRBV29-1 to TRBJ1-1; 10 positions match TRBD1. With 5 bases clipped from V and 5 bases from J, the junction kept 8 bases outside the gene matches. The CDR3 runs 14 residues. CDR1 is SQVTM and CDR2 is ANQGSEA in the germline V gene. The chain's CDR3 is CSVWTGGIETEAFF. CDR3 DNA (partial): TGCAGCGTTTGGACAGGGGGAATTGAAACTGAA.

As regards this clone: The CDR3 goes on 3 residues after the read ends, and that part is filled in from the germline J gene. This chain uses TRBV2 with TRBJ1-3, with D unclear. Trimming removed 4 bases from V and 0 bases from J, with 13 bases in between. This CDR3 has 16 amino acids. Germline CDR1 SNHLY, CDR2 FYNNEI. This chain's CDR3 is CASSGYSTYSGNTIYF. CDR3 DNA, as far as it was read: TGTGCCAGCAGTGGTTACTCGACATACTCTGGAAACACC.

The DNA read from the CDR3 is TGCAGTGCTAACCAACAGGTCCCCTATGGC. It codes for CSANQQVPYG. The entire CDR3 reads CSANQQVPYGYTF. The genes are TRBV20-1 and TRBJ1-2; the D gene is possibly TRBD1 (5 bases). The read stops 3 residues short of the end of the CDR3; the missing end is completed from the germline J gene. CDR1 is DFQATT and CDR2 is SNEGSKA in the germline V gene (reference sequence). Trimming removed 4 bases from V and 4 bases from J, with 13 bases in between. The CDR3 contains 13 residues.

On this clone itself: The read comes to an end 3 residues before the CDR3 does, leaving the germline J gene to fill in the end. The chain links TRBV5-1 to TRBJ2-3; TRBD2 aligns across 8 bases. Germline-derived CDR1 and CDR2 are SGHRS and YFSETQ. Trimming at V came to 1 base and at J to 0 bases, leaving 1 base not matched to a gene. The CDR3 consists of 15 residues. The CDR3 bases that were read are TGCGCCAGCAGCTTGCGGGGGGGGAGCACAGATACG. It translates to CASSLRGGSTDT. The entire CDR3 protein reads CASSLRGGSTDTQYF. Variable domain in full (rest from reference TRBV5-1 and TRBJ2-3): KAGVTQTPRYLIKTRGQQVTLSCSPISGHRSVSWYQQTPGQGLQFLFEYFSETQRNKGNFPGRFSGRQFSNSRSEMNVSTLELGDSALYLCASSLRGGSTDTQYFGPGTRLTVL.

As for this clone: The junction does not match germline at one end; this may be a read error. Read data end 3 residues before the CDR3 end; the end is taken from the germline J gene. The genes are TRBV7-9 and TRBJ1-4; TRBD1 might be the D (6 bases). Germline CDR1 SEHNR, CDR2 FQNEAQ (reference sequence). This CDR3 spans 15 amino acids. The part of the CDR3 DNA that was read is TGTGCCAGCAGCTTGGGGGCTGCAACTAATGGAAAA. Amino acids: CASSLGAATNGK. The full-length CDR3 reads as CASSLGAATNGKLFF. Drawing the rest from reference TRBV7-9 and TRBJ1-4, the complete variable domain is DTGVSQNPRHKITKRGQNVTFRCDPISEHNRLYWYRQTLGQGPEFLTYFQNEAQLEKSRLLSDRFSAERPKGSFSTLEIQRTEQGDSAMYLCASSLGAATNGKLFFGSGTQLSVL.

In regard to this clone: The read ends 3 residues shy of where the CDR3 ends; the end is completed using the germline J gene. This chain connects TRBV5-6 to TRBJ1-4; 7 nucleotides agree with TRBD1. This CDR3 is 14 amino acids long. Germline V CDR1 and CDR2: SGHDT, YYEEEE. Trimming at V came to 1 base and at J to 8 bases, leaving 5 bases not matched to a gene. CDR3 DNA, as far as it was read: TGTGCCAGCAGCTTGTACAGGGGATGGGAAAAA. It encodes CASSLYRGWEK. The entire CDR3 is CASSLYRGWEKLFF.

For this clone: Coverage ceases 3 residues before the CDR3 finishes, and the germline J gene fills in the end. V gene TRBV7-2 combines with J gene TRBJ1-1; a possible D gene is TRBD1 (5 bases). The V end lost 3 bases, the J end lost 1 base, and 9 bases lay between the germline ends. There are 14 residues in the CDR3. Per germline, CDR1 SGHTA and CDR2 FQGNSA. CDR3 DNA (partial): TGTGCCAGCAGCTTCGACAGATGGAACACTGAA. It is translated as CASSFDRWNTE. The whole CDR3 sequence reads CASSFDRWNTEAFF.

As to this clone: The read finishes 3 residues shy of the CDR3 end, and the germline J gene is used to complete it. The chain carries TRBV20-1 and TRBJ2-3; tentatively, D is TRBD2 (6 bases). V was trimmed by 5 bases and J by 6 bases, leaving 15 bases between them. CDR3 length: 13 residues. Per germline, CDR1 DFQATT and CDR2 SNEGSKA (reference sequence). The CDR3 sequence is CSAWSPGRDTQYF. CDR3 DNA, as far as it was read: TGCAGTGCTTGGAGCCCAGGGAGGGATACG.

As concerns this clone: The read ends 3 residues shy of where the CDR3 ends; the end is completed using the germline J gene. The chain employs TRBV19 and TRBJ2-5; 11 bases are a match to TRBD2. Germline values: CDR1 LNHDA, CDR2 SQIVND (reference sequence). J gave up 3 bases and V 5 bases, and 2 bases lay outside the gene matches. The CDR3 covers 14 residues. CDR3 DNA (partial): TGTGCCAGTAGTCTGACTAGCGGGGAAGAGACC. It is translated as CASSLTSGEET. The full CDR3 protein reads CASSLTSGEETQYF. Full variable domain (rest looked up from reference TRBV19 and TRBJ2-5): DGGITQSPKYLFRKEGQNVTLSCEQNLNHDAMYWYRQDPGQGLRLIYYSQIVNDFQKGDIAEGYSVSREKKESFPLTVTSAQKNPTAFYLCASSLTSGEETQYFGPGTRLLVL.

Details on this clone: The junction departs from the called germline gene at one end, perhaps through a read error. The read falls 3 residues short of the CDR3 end, and the missing part is taken from the germline J gene. This chain connects TRBV4-2 to TRBJ1-3, with D hard to call. This CDR3 has 13 amino acids. The germline V gene encodes CDR1 LGHNA and CDR2 YNFKEQ. CDR3 in amino acids: CASSQDPVSRIYF. The CDR3 DNA, read in part, is TGCGCCAGCAGCCAAGACCCGGTATCACGG.

Comments on this clone: The read ends 3 residues before the CDR3 terminus; that terminus is restored from the germline J gene. V usage is TRBV6-2 or TRBV6-3 and J usage is TRBJ2-3; TRBD2 aligns across 8 bases. CDR3 length: 15 amino acids. V lost 0 bases and J lost 4; bases outside the gene matches: 3. Germline assignment: CDR1 MNHEY and CDR2 SVGEGT. CDR3 amino acids: CASSYSAGVPDTQYF. CDR3 DNA, as far as it was read: TGTGCCAGCAGTTACTCAGCGGGAGTCCCAGATACG.